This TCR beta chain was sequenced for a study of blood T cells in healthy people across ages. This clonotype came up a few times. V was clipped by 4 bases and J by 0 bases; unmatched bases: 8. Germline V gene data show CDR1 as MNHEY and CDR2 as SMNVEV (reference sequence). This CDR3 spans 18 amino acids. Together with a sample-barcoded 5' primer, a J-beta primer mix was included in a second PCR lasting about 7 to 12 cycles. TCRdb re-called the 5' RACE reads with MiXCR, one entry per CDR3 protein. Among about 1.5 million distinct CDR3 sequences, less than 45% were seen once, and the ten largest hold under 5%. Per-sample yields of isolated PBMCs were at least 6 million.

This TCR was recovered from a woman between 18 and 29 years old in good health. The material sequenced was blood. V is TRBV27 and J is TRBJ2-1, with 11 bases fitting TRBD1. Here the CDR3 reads CASSSGQGAGSSYNEQFF. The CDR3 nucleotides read TGTGCCAGCAGTTCAGGACAGGGGGCGGGTAGCTCCTACAATGAGCAGTTCTTC.